The clone carrying this TCR beta chain was seen many times. The length of the CDR3 is 15 residues. Looked up from germline, CDR1 is SGHDN and CDR2 is FVKESK. Trimming stripped 1 base from V and 1 base from J, with 11 bases between. The data were obtained in a study of T cells in Graves' hyperthyroidism and ophthalmopathy. Using RNA transcripts as the source, TCR beta CDR3 regions were amplified. The TCR CDR3 was amplified in a first-round RT-PCR using the HTBI primer set. TCRdb called the multiplex PCR reads again in MiXCR, with one record for every CDR3 protein. The sample lists 300,000 to 400,000 distinct CDR3 sequences, roughly 15% occurring once.

This TCR was sampled from a woman in her 30s with Graves' ophthalmopathy. V is TRBV14 and J is TRBJ2-7, with D possibly TRBD2 on 5 matching bases. Sequencing was performed on blood. DNA for the CDR3: TGTGCCAGCAGCCAAGCGGGATCCTCGTCCTACGAGCAGTACTTC. Protein: CASSQAGSSSYEQYF.